This TCR beta chain emerged from a study of response to subunit inactivated influenza vaccine. There are 14 residues in the CDR3. The germline gives CDR1 SGHTA, CDR2 FQGNSA. Deletions cut 5 bases from V and 8 bases from J, with 13 bases between. Study conclusions and caveats: The authors suggested that every seasonal influenza vaccination recruits few new T cells.

TCRdb used MiXCR to reprocess the RT-PCR reads, holding one entry per CDR3 protein. Of under 850,000 distinct CDR3 sequences listed, approximately 18% are singletons. This clonotype was recorded a few times. Its antigen remains unidentified. This receptor was obtained from a man in his fifties or sixties who received an inactivated influenza vaccine. The V and J genes are TRBV7-2 and TRBJ1-6; D uncertain. Material: PBMCs from blood, obtained roughly 5 days after vaccination. CDR3 DNA sequence: TGTGCCAGCAGCGACGCTGGGCCGTATTCACCCCTCCACTTT. Translating it yields CASSDAGPYSPLHF.